The count of the clone carrying this T cell receptor beta chain is one. Its antigen is still unknown. The sample is drawn from a study of Graves' ophthalmopathy and Graves' hyperthyroidism. Amplified material comprised TCR beta CDR3 regions derived from RNA transcripts. The workflow started with a first-round RT-PCR run with HTBI primers and then moved on to a second-round multiplex PCR. TCRdb used MiXCR to reprocess the multiplex PCR reads, holding one entry per CDR3 protein. There are about 1.2 million distinct CDR3 sequences in the sample; about two fifths occur only once, and 8.5% to 14% lies in the top ten. Findings of the study overall: Discriminating ophthalmopathy from stable hyperthyroidism, a 13-signature model attained a sensitivity of about 85% and a specificity of approximately 77%.

This sequence was found in an adult man with Graves' hyperthyroidism. Sequenced input: peripheral blood or thyroid tissue (not recorded which).

The CDR3, as DNA: TGTGCCATCAGAGAGCAGTACTTC. Its protein product is CAIREQYF. The rearrangement uses TRBV10-3 and TRBJ2-7; unclear D gene. This CDR3 comprises 8 residues. Germline CDR1 reads ENHRY; CDR2 reads SYGVKD. V lost 6 bases and J 7 bases, leaving 1 base between the germline ends.